This T cell receptor beta chain was sequenced for a study of beta chain features in type 1 diabetes. Sequenced material consisted of expressed TCRB transcripts (all of the isolated RNA was reverse transcribed). Using immunoSEQ multiplex PCR, the repertoire was profiled, and TCRdb retains in-frame clones only, with some absent. The profile shows 310,000 or so clones, around 9.7% of them singletons. In the case of this clone: Its antigen is not known.

With V trimmed by 5 bases and J by 0 bases, 7 bases remained unmatched. Germline V gene lookup returns CDR1 SGHTA and CDR2 FQGNSA. The CDR3 runs 16 residues. Study-wide points: TCRB CDR3s were moderately but significantly shorter in Type 1 diabetes patients in all four CD4+ subsets.

Naive, central memory, regulatory and stem cell-like memory cells within the CD4+ compartment were sorted using CD45RO/CCR7/CD25/CD127/CD95/CD27. This sequence joins TRBV7-2 and TRBJ1-5; 7 positions match TRBD1. The source is a man aged 25-45 years with type 1 diabetes. Sequences were obtained from central memory CD4+ T cells from blood. The CDR3 DNA reads as TGTGCCAGCAGCCAACCGGGACAGTTTAGCAATCAGCCCCAGCATTTT. Its translation: CASSQPGQFSNQPQHF.